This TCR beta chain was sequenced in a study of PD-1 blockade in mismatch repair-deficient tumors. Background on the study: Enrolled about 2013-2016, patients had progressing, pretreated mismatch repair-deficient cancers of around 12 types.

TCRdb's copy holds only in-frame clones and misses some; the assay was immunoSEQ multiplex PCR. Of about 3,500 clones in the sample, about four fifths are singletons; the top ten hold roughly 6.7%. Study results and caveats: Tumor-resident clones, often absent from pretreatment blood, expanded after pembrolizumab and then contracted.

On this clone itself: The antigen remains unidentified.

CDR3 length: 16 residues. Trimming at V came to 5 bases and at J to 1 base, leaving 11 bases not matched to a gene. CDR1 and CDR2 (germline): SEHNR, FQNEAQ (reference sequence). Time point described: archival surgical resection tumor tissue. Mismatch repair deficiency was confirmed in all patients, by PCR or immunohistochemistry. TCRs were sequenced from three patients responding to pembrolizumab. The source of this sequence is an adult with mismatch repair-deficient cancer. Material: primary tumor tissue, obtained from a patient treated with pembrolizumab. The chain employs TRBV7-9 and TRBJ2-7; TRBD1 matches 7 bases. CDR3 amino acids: CASSKGEGASSYEQYF. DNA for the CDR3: TGTGCCAGCAGCAAAGGAGAGGGGGCCTCATCCTACGAGCAGTACTTC.